One TCR beta chain is described in this entry. CDR1 SGHAT and CDR2 FQNNGV come from the germline V gene. The CDR3 runs 14 residues. Trimming at V came to 5 bases and at J to 6 bases, leaving 9 bases not matched to a gene. Categorization into cohorts depended on clinical history that participants reported. Recovered participants had two consecutive negative NP/OP PCR tests, healthcare professional clearance, or symptom resolution. This specimen comes from a study of blood T cell repertoires in COVID-19. In the original processing: For nucleated cells, counts were estimated from reference gene primer amplification. Sequenced by immunoSEQ multiplex PCR; TCRdb stores in-frame clones only, minus some. The V and J calls and clone size come from that table; D and trimming were worked out from the DNA. The data hold around 310,000 clones, with over 85% observed a single time.

This TCR derives from a woman aged 30 to 39 who had recovered from COVID-19. Sequenced: PBMCs or T cells enriched from blood (not recorded which). J is TRBJ1-1 and V is TRBV11-2, with 7 bases identical to TRBD1. CDR3 in amino acids: CASSLKPGQPEAFF. The CDR3 DNA sequence: TGTGCCAGCAGCCTCAAACCGGGACAGCCTGAAGCTTTCTTT.